Listed here are 9 T cell receptor beta chains from one sample, sequenced in a study of blood T cells in healthy people across ages. The second PCR ran roughly 7 to 12 cycles with a sample-barcoded 5' primer and J-beta primers. TCRdb recomputed calls from the 5' RACE reads with MiXCR, one row per CDR3 protein. The data hold 850,000 to 1,000,000 distinct CDR3 sequences, with roughly half observed a single time. Sequencing used blood. The receptors were gathered from a woman aged 55-70 years in good health.

The chain couples TRBV20-1 to TRBJ2-5; 8 bases are shared with TRBD2. CDR3 length equals 14 residues. Germline V CDR1 and CDR2: DFQATT, SNEGSKA (reference sequence). Trimming at V came to 5 bases and at J to 1 base, leaving 6 bases not matched to a gene. The CDR3 here is CSAYSGRLQETQYF. The CDR3 DNA is TGCAGTGCTTACAGCGGGAGACTCCAAGAGACCCAGTACTTC.

The chain couples TRBV3-1 to TRBJ1-1; D gene uncertain. V was clipped by 0 bases and J by 11 bases, with 13 bases between them. This CDR3 contains 13 residues. Per germline, CDR1 LGHDT and CDR2 YNNKEL (reference sequence). CDR3 DNA sequence: TGTGCCAGCAGCCAAGATAGCCCCAACTTGGCTTTCTTT. Translating gives CASSQDSPNLAFF. The whole variable domain, filled in from reference TRBV3-1 and TRBJ1-1, reads DTAVSQTPKYLVTQMGNDKSIKCEQNLGHDTMYWYKQDSKKFLKIMFSYNNKELIINETVPNRFSPKSPDKAHLNLHINSLELGDSAVYFCASSQDSPNLAFFGQGTRLTVV.

This chain connects TRBV20-1 to TRBJ2-5, with no clear D. Germline V gene lookup returns CDR1 DFQATT and CDR2 SNEGSKA (reference sequence). Deletions cut 5 bases from V and 0 bases from J, with 7 bases between. The CDR3 runs 12 residues. The CDR3 is CSAVWYQETQYF. CDR3 DNA sequence: TGCAGTGCTGTCTGGTACCAAGAGACCCAGTACTTC.

The J gene is TRBJ2-6, the V gene TRBV28, with 9 bases lining up with TRBD1. Germline loops: CDR1 MDHEN, CDR2 SYDVKM. V lost 6 bases to trimming and J lost 4 bases; unmatched junction nucleotides: 4. CDR3 length: 15 amino acids. The DNA of the CDR3 is TGTGCCAGCAGCATACAGGGGGCCGGGGCCAACGTCCTGACTTTC. Translation: CASSIQGAGANVLTF. Using reference TRBV28 and TRBJ2-6 for the parts outside the CDR3, the full variable domain is DVKVTQSSRYLVKRTGEKVFLECVQDMDHENMFWYRQDPGLGLRLIYFSYDVKMKEKGDIPEGYSVSREKKERFSLILESASTNQTSMYLCASSIQGAGANVLTFGAGSRLTVL.

V and J are TRBV6-6 and TRBJ2-7; a weak D match, TRBD2 (6 bases). Near its end, the DNA agrees better with TRBJ2-5, so the J call may be wrong. CDR3 size: 16 residues. The germline CDR1 and CDR2 sequences are MNHNY and SVGAGI (reference sequence). In DNA, the CDR3 is TGTGCCAGCAGTTACTCGGCGGGGCCATCAACGGAGACCCAGTACTTC. As protein: CASSYSAGPSTETQYF.

The chain joins TRBV3-1 to TRBJ1-5; unclear D gene. The CDR3 consists of 15 residues. V shed 1 base and J shed 4 bases, with 11 bases lying between them. Per the germline V gene, CDR1 is LGHDT and CDR2 is YNNKEL (reference sequence). CDR3 sequence (DNA): TGTGCCAGCAGCCAAGTCGCGGGCCCAAATCAGCCCCAGCATTTT. It specifies CASSQVAGPNQPQHF.

This sequence joins TRBV30 and TRBJ1-4; D remains ambiguous. This CDR3 is 13 amino acids long. The germline CDR1 and CDR2 sequences are GTSNPN and SVGIG (reference sequence). Trimming left V 1 base short and J 5 bases short, with 8 bases between. CDR3 loop: CAWSGADNEKLFF. In DNA, the CDR3 is TGTGCCTGGAGTGGGGCCGACAATGAAAAACTGTTTTTT.

This sequence joins TRBV6-2 or TRBV6-3 and TRBJ2-1; 13 nucleotides line up with TRBD2. The CDR3 length is 14 residues. J lost 7 bases, V lost 6 bases, and 3 bases had no gene match. Germline CDR1 MNHEY, CDR2 SVGEGT. The CDR3 sequence is CASSRLAGGNEQFF. As DNA, the CDR3 is TGTGCCAGCAGCAGACTAGCGGGAGGTAATGAGCAGTTCTTC.

The V call is TRBV6-2 or TRBV6-3, the J call TRBJ2-3, with D tentatively TRBD1 (5 bases). The V gene's germline CDR1 is MNHEY and CDR2 SVGEGT. V was trimmed by 6 bases and J by 3 bases, leaving 13 bases between them. The CDR3 totals 14 residues. CDR3 bases: TGTGCCAGCAGCTCAGGGTGGCCGACAGATACGCAGTATTTT. Its protein is CASSSGWPTDTQYF.